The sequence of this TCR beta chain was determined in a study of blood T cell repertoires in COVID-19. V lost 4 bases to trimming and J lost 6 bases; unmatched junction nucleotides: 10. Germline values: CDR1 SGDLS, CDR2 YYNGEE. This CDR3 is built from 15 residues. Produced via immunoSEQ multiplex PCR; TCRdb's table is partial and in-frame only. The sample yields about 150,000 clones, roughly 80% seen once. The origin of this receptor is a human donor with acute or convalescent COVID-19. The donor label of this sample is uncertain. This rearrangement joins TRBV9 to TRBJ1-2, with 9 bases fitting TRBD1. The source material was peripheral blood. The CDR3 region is CASSLGQGRENGYTF. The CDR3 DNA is TGTGCCAGCAGCTTGGGACAGGGAAGGGAAAATGGCTACACCTTC.